This T cell receptor beta chain was documented in a study of blood T cells in healthy people across ages. In the study overall: Capturing about one barcoded beta molecule per two T cells was achieved by template switching.

Only a few counts were recorded for this clonotype. Antigen specificity is unknown. Study-wide results and limits: Observed TCR beta diversity per million T cells went down as age went up. This fall followed a roughly linear course with age. It was the long-lived donors that had more naive CD4+ cells and higher diversity than aged donors.

The CDR3 contains 13 residues. Germline CDR1 ENHRY, CDR2 SYGVKD. Using a J-beta primer mix together with a sample-barcoded 5' primer, a second PCR was run for roughly 6 to 12 cycles. At least 3 million CDR3-containing paired-end reads were obtained per sample. TCRdb re-called the 5' RACE reads with MiXCR, one entry per CDR3 protein. The data contain roughly 1.7 million distinct CDR3 sequences, 30% to 40% of them singletons. The chain carries TRBV10-3 and TRBJ2-5, with TRBD2 identical over 7 bases. TRBJ2-7 explains the end of the DNA better; the J call may be wrong. The source is a woman in her thirties in good health. Sequencing was carried out using blood. This chain's CDR3 is CAIKRDRGPEQYF. The CDR3 DNA follows: TGTGCCATCAAGCGGGACCGGGGACCCGAGCAGTACTTC.